The sequence of this T cell receptor beta chain was determined in a study of identifying expanded T cells in peripheral blood. Broader study findings: Clone count variance between roughly two-week samples rose with total template count. About 1.2 clones differed between technical replicates, versus roughly 17 and 20 over time.

This CDR3 has 14 amino acids. V lost 6 bases and J lost 5; bases outside the gene matches: 4. From germline, CDR1 is MGHDK and CDR2 SYGVNS. Sequenced by immunoSEQ multiplex PCR; TCRdb stores in-frame clones only, minus some. The repertoire holds around 70,000 clones, with 90% as singletons. About this clone itself: Its target is unknown.

Collection occurred without any documented infections or immune events in donors. This sequence joins TRBV25-1 and TRBJ1-4; TRBD1 aligns across 9 bases. Material: blood. The source is a person aged 18-70 years in good health. The DNA for the CDR3 is TGTGCCAGCAGCGTCGGACAGGGGAATGAAAAACTGTTTTTT. This gives the protein CASSVGQGNEKLFF.